The source of this T cell receptor beta chain is a study of sequential checkpoint blockade in melanoma. At the level of the study: Patients were randomized 1:1 to nivolumab-then-ipilimumab or ipilimumab-then-nivolumab first-line. After both sequences, patients received maintenance nivolumab.

Germline V lookup: CDR1 LGHNA, CDR2 YSLEER. The CDR3 sequence is 15 residues long. The V segment lost 0 bases and the J segment 3 bases; nucleotides outside the gene matches: 3. Treatment meaning: randomized to nivolumab then ipilimumab (arm A) or the reverse (arm B). None of the patients previously received DNA-damaging chemotherapy. Measured with immunoSEQ multiplex PCR; TCRdb has only the in-frame clones, and not every one. The sample lists around 12,000 clones, around two thirds occurring once. Sequencing was performed on CD8+ T cells sorted from blood (inferred from file names), taken from a patient given nivolumab and ipilimumab in sequence. The gene calls are TRBV4-3 and TRBJ1-2; 8 bases fit TRBD1. This clonotype was sampled from a human donor with melanoma. CDR3 DNA sequence: TGCGCCAGCAGCCAAGACGACAGGGGCGACTATGGCTACACCTTC. Protein sequence: CASSQDDRGDYGYTF.